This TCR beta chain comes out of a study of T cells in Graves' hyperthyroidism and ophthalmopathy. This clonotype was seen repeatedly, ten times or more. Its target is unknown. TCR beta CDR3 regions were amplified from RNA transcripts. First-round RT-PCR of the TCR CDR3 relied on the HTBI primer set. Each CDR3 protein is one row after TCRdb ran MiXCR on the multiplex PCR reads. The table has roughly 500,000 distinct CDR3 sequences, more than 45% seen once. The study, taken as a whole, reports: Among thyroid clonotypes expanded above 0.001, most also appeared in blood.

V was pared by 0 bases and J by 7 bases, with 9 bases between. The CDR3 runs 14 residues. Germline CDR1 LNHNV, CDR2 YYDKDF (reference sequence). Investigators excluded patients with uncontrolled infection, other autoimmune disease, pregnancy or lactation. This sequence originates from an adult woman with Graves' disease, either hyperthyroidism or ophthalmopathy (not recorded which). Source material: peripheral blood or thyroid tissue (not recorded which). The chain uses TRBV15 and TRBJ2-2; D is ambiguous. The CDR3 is CATSREIGGGELFF. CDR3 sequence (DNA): TGTGCCACCAGCAGAGAAATTGGCGGCGGGGAGCTGTTTTTT.